The 6 T cell receptor beta chains listed next were all sequenced from one sample in a study of blood T cell repertoires in COVID-19. Profiled with immunoSEQ multiplex PCR; TCRdb holds only in-frame clones, not every one. The repertoire consists of 120,000 to 150,000 clones, with more than 75% occurring once and the leading ten covering 0.95% to 1.5%. The specimen was PBMCs or T cells enriched from blood (not recorded which). The receptors stem from a woman aged 30 to 39 with acute COVID-19.

The genes are TRBV5-1 and TRBJ2-1, with TRBD1 identical over 7 bases. This CDR3 spans 16 amino acids. Germline V gives CDR1 SGHRS, CDR2 YFSETQ. V lost 1 base to trimming and J lost 3 bases; unmatched junction nucleotides: 7. The CDR3 coding sequence is TGCGCCAGCAGCTTGTCATCGCCAGGGGGCTACAATGAGCAGTTCTTC. Translation: CASSLSSPGGYNEQFF.

This chain joins TRBV19 and TRBJ2-2, with 9 positions matching TRBD1. The V gene end was trimmed by 5 bases and the J gene end by 1 base; junction bases not matched to a gene: 2. The CDR3 sequence is 15 residues long. Germline CDR1 is LNHDA and CDR2 is SQIVND (reference sequence). CDR3 bases: TGTGCCAGTAGTTGGGGACAGGGGAACACCGGGGAGCTGTTTTTT. Translation: CASSWGQGNTGELFF.

The chain uses TRBV7-9 and TRBJ1-2; possibly TRBD1 for D (5 bases). The V gene lost 3 bases and the J gene lost 3 bases, with 11 bases spanning the gap. The length of the CDR3 is 14 residues. Germline-derived CDR1 and CDR2 are SEHNR and FQNEAQ (reference sequence). CDR3 loop: CASSFRARDYGYTF. The DNA of the CDR3 is TGTGCCAGCAGCTTTAGGGCCAGGGACTATGGCTACACCTTC.

The chain links TRBV2 to TRBJ1-3; no clear D gene. This CDR3 has 12 amino acids. Trimming stripped 4 bases from V and 4 bases from J, with 5 bases between. Germline loops: CDR1 SNHLY, CDR2 FYNNEI. Here the CDR3 DNA reads TGTGCCAGCAGTGCACAGGGAAACACCATATATTTT. Translating it yields CASSAQGNTIYF.

This clone was seen once. The chain links TRBV9 to TRBJ2-1; TRBD2 is a possible D gene (6 bases). Germline CDR1 reads SGDLS; CDR2 reads YYNGEE. Trimming left V 1 base short and J 2 bases short, with 7 bases between. The CDR3 loop spans 14 amino acids. The CDR3 coding sequence is TGTGCCAGCAGCGTACGGGGGACCTACAATGAGCAGTTCTTC. Translating gives CASSVRGTYNEQFF.

In DNA form, the CDR3 reads TGTGCCAGCAGCTTGGTTGGAGGAACTACTAGCTCCTACGAGCAGTACTTC. This gives the protein CASSLVGGTTSSYEQYF. V is TRBV5-6 and J is TRBJ2-7; a weak D match, TRBD2 (5 bases). Per the germline V gene, CDR1 is SGHDT and CDR2 is YYEEEE. Trimming cost V 0 bases and J 0 bases, with 16 bases left between them. CDR3 length equals 17 residues.